This TCR beta chain was observed in a study of beta chain features in type 1 diabetes. Expressed TCRB transcripts were sequenced because the isolated RNA had all been reverse transcribed beforehand. The table came from immunoSEQ multiplex PCR; TCRdb's copy has only in-frame clones and leaves some out. This table has 630,000 or so clones, roughly an eighth appearing once. Worth noting for this clone: Its matching antigen is unknown.

Findings and limits, study-wide: Significant though moderate, a shortening of TCRB CDR3s appeared in all four CD4+ subsets of Type 1 diabetes patients.

The V end lost 3 bases, the J end lost 7 bases, and 13 bases lay between the germline ends. Looked up from germline, CDR1 is KGHSH and CDR2 is LQKENI. The CDR3 totals 14 residues. The sequenced material came from naive CD4+ T cells from blood. This sequence was found in a man in his late teens or twenties with type 1 diabetes. The chain combines TRBV18 with TRBJ2-1, with D hard to call. CDR3 region: CASSPTALINEQFF. In nucleotides, the CDR3 is TGTGCCAGCTCACCCACCGCCCTAATAAATGAGCAGTTCTTC.